Ten or more counts support the clone carrying this T cell receptor beta chain. No antigen is known for it. The CDR3 is cut off 3 residues early in the read; its end comes from the germline J gene. The entry originates in a study of T cell clonality in common variable immunodeficiency. Overall study results and limits: Common variable immunodeficiency TCR beta sequences reportedly had fewer deletions and N-nucleotide insertions. Compared with controls, CVID subjects had fewer shared TCRbeta clones.

Control and CVID samples contributed equal amounts of genomic DNA. The method was immunoSEQ multiplex PCR; TCRdb's version includes in-frame clones alone and lacks a portion of them. The sample gives some 42,000 clones, none seen only once, and the top ten clones hold about 1.3%. The length of the CDR3 is 15 residues. From germline, CDR1 is DFQATT and CDR2 SNEGSKA (reference sequence). This TCR came from a person aged 18 to 75 in good health. The sample was peripheral blood mononuclear cells. The chain carries TRBV20-1 and TRBJ2-3; TRBD1 might be the D (6 bases). The part of the CDR3 DNA that was read is TGCAGTGCTAGATCCCCGGGACACCCTTTGGGGACG. This translates into CSARSPGHPLGT. The complete CDR3 reads CSARSPGHPLGTQYF.